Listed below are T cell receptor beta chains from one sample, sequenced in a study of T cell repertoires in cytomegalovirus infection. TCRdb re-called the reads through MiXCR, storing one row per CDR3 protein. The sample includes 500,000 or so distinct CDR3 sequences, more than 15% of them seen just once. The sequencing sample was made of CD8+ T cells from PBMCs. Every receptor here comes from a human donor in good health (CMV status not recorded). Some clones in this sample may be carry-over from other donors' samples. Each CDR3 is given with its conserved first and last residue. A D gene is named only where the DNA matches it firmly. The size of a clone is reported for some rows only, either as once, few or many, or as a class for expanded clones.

CASSSGLGEAFF | TGTGCCAGCAGCTCAGGATTGGGTGAAGCTTTCTTT | TRBV7-9 | many | TRBJ1-1 | NA | 12
CASSIAGGQNEQFF | TGTGCCAGTAGTATAGCGGGAGGGCAAAATGAGCAGTTCTTC | TRBV19 | many | TRBJ2-1 | TRBD2 | 14
CASSLMKNIQYF | TGTGCCAGCAGCTTAATGAAAAACATTCAGTACTTC | TRBV7-9 | many | TRBJ2-4 | NA | 12
CASSSPTLGGQFF | TGTGCCAGCAGCTCTCCTACCCTCGGCGGGCAGTTCTTC | TRBV11-2 | many | TRBJ2-1 | NA | 13
CASSEEGAYDGYTF | TGTGCCAGCAGTGAAGAAGGCGCCTATGATGGCTACACCTTC | TRBV2 | NA | TRBJ1-2 | NA | 14
CASSSSPYTDTQYF | TGTGCCAGCAGCTCCAGCCCCTACACAGATACGCAGTATTTT | TRBV7-8 | many | TRBJ2-3 | NA | 14
CASSWTGRNQPQHF | TGTGCCAGCAGTTGGACAGGGCGGAATCAGCCCCAGCATTTT | TRBV27 | once | TRBJ1-5 | TRBD1 | 14
CASSLRAGTGGGEQFF | TGCGCCAGCAGCCTAAGAGCCGGGACAGGGGGCGGGGAGCAGTTCTTC | TRBV4-1 | many | TRBJ2-1 | TRBD1 | 16
CSARDPRQGDYGYTF | TGCAGTGCTAGAGACCCCCGACAGGGGGACTATGGCTACACCTTC | TRBV20-1 | few | TRBJ1-2 | TRBD1 | 15
CASSQLYEISNQPQHF | TGCGCCAGCAGCCAATTGTACGAGATCAGCAATCAGCCCCAGCATTTT | TRBV4-1 | NA | TRBJ1-5 | NA | 16
CATNPTGDSNQPQHF | TGTGCCACCAACCCGACAGGGGATAGCAATCAGCCCCAGCATTTT | TRBV24-1 | NA | TRBJ1-5 | TRBD1 | 15
CASSSDGGGGSDTQYF | TGCGCCAGCAGCTCCGACGGCGGGGGAGGGTCAGATACGCAGTATTTT | TRBV5-1 | NA | TRBJ2-3 | TRBD2 | 16
CAISDSGQGTYEQYF | TGTGCCATCAGCGACTCGGGACAGGGCACCTACGAGCAGTACTTC | TRBV10-3 | few | TRBJ2-7 | TRBD1 | 15
CASSLALGVSQPQHF | TGTGCCAGCAGCTTAGCCCTGGGGGTCAGTCAGCCCCAGCATTTT | TRBV7-2 | many | TRBJ1-5 | NA | 15
CATLSNTEAFF | TGTGCCACCCTATCTAACACTGAAGCTTTCTTT | TRBV27 | NA | TRBJ1-1 | NA | 11